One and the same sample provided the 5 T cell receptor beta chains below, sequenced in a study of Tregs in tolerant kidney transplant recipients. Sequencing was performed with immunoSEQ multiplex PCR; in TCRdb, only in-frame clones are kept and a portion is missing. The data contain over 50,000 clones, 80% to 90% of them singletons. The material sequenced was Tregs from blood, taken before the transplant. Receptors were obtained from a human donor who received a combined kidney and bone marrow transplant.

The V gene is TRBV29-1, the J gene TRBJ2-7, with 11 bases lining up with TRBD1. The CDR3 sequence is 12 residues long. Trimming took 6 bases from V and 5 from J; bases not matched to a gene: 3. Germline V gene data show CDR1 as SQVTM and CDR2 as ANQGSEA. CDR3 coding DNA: TGCAGCGTGGGACAGGGGGGACACGAGCAGTACTTC. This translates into CSVGQGGHEQYF.

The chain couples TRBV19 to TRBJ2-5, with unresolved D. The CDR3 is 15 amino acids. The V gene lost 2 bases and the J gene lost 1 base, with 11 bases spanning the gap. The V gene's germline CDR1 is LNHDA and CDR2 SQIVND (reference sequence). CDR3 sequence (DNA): TGTGCCAGTAGTATAATTCCCGGCAGCCAAGAGACCCAGTACTTC. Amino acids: CASSIIPGSQETQYF. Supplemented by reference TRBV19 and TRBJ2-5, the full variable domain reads DGGITQSPKYLFRKEGQNVTLSCEQNLNHDAMYWYRQDPGQGLRLIYYSQIVNDFQKGDIAEGYSVSREKKESFPLTVTSAQKNPTAFYLCASSIIPGSQETQYFGPGTRLLVL.

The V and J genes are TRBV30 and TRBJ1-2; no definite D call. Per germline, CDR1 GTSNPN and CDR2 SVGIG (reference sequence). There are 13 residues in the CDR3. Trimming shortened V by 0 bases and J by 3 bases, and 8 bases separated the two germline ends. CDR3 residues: CAWSVSAHYGYTF. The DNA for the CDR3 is TGTGCCTGGAGTGTGTCGGCCCACTATGGCTACACCTTC.

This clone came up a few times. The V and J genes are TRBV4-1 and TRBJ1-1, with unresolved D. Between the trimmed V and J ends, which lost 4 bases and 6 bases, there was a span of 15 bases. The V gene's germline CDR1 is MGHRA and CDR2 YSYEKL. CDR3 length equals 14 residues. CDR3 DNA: TGCGCCAGCAGCCTCCATGAGGGAACTCCTGAAGCTTTCTTT. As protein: CASSLHEGTPEAFF.

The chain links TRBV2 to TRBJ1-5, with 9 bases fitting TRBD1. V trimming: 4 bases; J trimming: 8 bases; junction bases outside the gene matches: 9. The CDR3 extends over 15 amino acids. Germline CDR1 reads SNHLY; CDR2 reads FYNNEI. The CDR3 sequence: CASSGGQGLGEPQHF. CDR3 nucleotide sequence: TGTGCCAGCAGTGGGGGACAGGGTCTCGGGGAGCCCCAGCATTTT. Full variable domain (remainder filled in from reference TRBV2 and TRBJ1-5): EPEVTQTPSHQVTQMGQEVILRCVPISNHLYFYWYRQILGQKVEFLVSFYNNEISEKSEIFDDQFSVERPDGSNFTLKIRSTKLEDSAMYFCASSGGQGLGEPQHFGDGTRLSIL.